This T cell receptor beta chain is drawn from a study of beta chain features in type 1 diabetes. Study-level background: Sorted cell examination encompassed about 110 million cells across all samples. The study, taken as a whole, reports: In the patient group, naive, central memory and Treg TCRB repertoires seemed more alike than in the healthy donor group. Insertions at VDJ junctions were less frequent in type 1 diabetes patients. These patients also deleted more nucleotides at the same junctions.

Using CD45RO/CCR7/CD25/CD127/CD95/CD27, CD4+ naive, central memory, regulatory and stem cell-like memory cells were sorted. The study reverse transcribed the entire isolated RNA, so it sequenced expressed TCRB transcripts. Only in-frame clones appear in the TCRdb table, and some are missing; sequencing was by immunoSEQ multiplex PCR. The sample carries roughly 400,000 clones, about 14% recorded once. In germline, CDR1 is LNHNV, CDR2 YYDKDF (reference sequence). V lost 5 bases and J 1 base, leaving 14 bases between the germline ends. This CDR3 comprises 15 residues. As for this clone: Its antigen is currently unknown.

Sequenced: naive CD4+ T cells from blood. The sequence derives from a man between 25 and 39 years old in good health. The rearrangement joins TRBV15 to TRBJ1-2; unclear D gene. The CDR3 nucleotides are TGTGCCACCAGCTCCCCGCGAAGGGTTAACTATGGCTACACCTTC. As protein: CATSSPRRVNYGYTF.